This note documents a single T cell receptor beta chain sequence. The CDR3 is 13 residues long. Germline CDR1 reads MNHNY; CDR2 reads SVGAGI (reference sequence). V was clipped by 2 bases and J by 3 bases, with 7 bases between them. The data were obtained in a study of T-cell reconstitution after alpha-beta-depleted transplantation in children. Unique molecular identifiers were used in preparing the TCRbeta library. TCRdb reprocessed the PCR reads via MiXCR and lists one record per CDR3 protein. The sample holds some 530,000 distinct CDR3 sequences, approximately 13% seen once. The material was PBMCs from the stem cell graft donor, obtained from the stem cell graft. The source is a human donor who donated a stem cell graft to a child with combined immunodeficiency. V and J are TRBV6-6 and TRBJ1-2; D remains ambiguous. The CDR3 nucleotides are TGTGCCAGCAGTTACGAGATGTACTATGGCTACACCTTC. It encodes CASSYEMYYGYTF.